One sample yielded the 22 T cell receptor beta chains listed below, sequenced in a study of early T cells in non-severe SARS-CoV-2 infection. TCRdb itself ran the 5' RACE reads through MiXCR, one entry per CDR3 protein. Of 98,000 or so distinct CDR3 sequences in the sample, 12% were seen once. Here the sequenced sample was whole blood, taken at baseline. These TCRs come from an adult who was a healthcare worker with PCR-confirmed SARS-CoV-2 infection or an uninfected control (not recorded which).

This clonotype occurred a few times. The chain employs TRBV20-1 and TRBJ2-7; 7 nucleotides match TRBD2. Germline V gives CDR1 DFQATT, CDR2 SNEGSKA (reference sequence). Trimming took 2 bases from V and 4 from J; bases not matched to a gene: 8. The length of the CDR3 is 14 residues. As DNA, the CDR3 is TGCAGTGCTAGATCCGGCAGCGGGGTATACGAGCAGTACTTC. Translated, it gives CSARSGSGVYEQYF.

This clonotype was counted many times. This chain uses TRBV7-6 with TRBJ1-2; D is undetermined. The CDR3 has 13 residues. V was pared by 5 bases and J by 3 bases, with 10 bases between. The germline gives CDR1 SGHVS, CDR2 FNYEAQ. This CDR3 reads CASSETGDYGYTF. CDR3 DNA sequence: TGTGCCAGCAGCGAAACGGGAGACTATGGCTACACCTTC.

This clonotype has a count of ten or more. The chain combines TRBV5-1 with TRBJ2-6, with 7 bases lining up with TRBD1. The germline gives CDR1 SGHRS, CDR2 YFSETQ. The junction had 9 bases not matched to a gene; V was cut back by 0 bases and J by 0 bases. The CDR3 length is 19 residues. CDR3 nucleotides: TGCGCCAGCAGCTTGGATGGGACAGCGGCAGACTCTGGGGCCAACGTCCTGACTTTC. Its translation: CASSLDGTAADSGANVLTF.

The table lists this clonotype with many counts. The chain links TRBV29-1 to TRBJ1-2; TRBD1 might be the D (6 bases). This CDR3 comprises 14 residues. V was clipped by 4 bases and J by 7 bases, with 19 bases between them. The germline V gene has CDR1 SQVTM and CDR2 ANQGSEA. CDR3 DNA: TGCAGCGTTGCGGTCCAGGGCCCCAGGGGTGGCTACACCTTC. It specifies CSVAVQGPRGGYTF.

This chain joins TRBV28 and TRBJ2-5, with 8 bases matching TRBD1. This CDR3 contains 14 residues. V lost 4 bases to trimming and J lost 5 bases; unmatched junction nucleotides: 6. Per germline, CDR1 MDHEN and CDR2 SYDVKM. The CDR3 sequence: CASSWDRRVETQYF. DNA of the CDR3: TGTGCCAGCAGTTGGGACAGGCGTGTCGAGACCCAGTACTTC.

The rearrangement uses TRBV7-8 and TRBJ2-1; tentatively, D is TRBD1 or TRBD2 (6 bases each). The CDR3 is 15 amino acids. CDR1 is SGHVS and CDR2 is FQNEAQ in the germline V gene. Trimming cost V 5 bases and J 8 bases, with 19 bases left between them. The chain's CDR3 is CASSQEGGDLDEQFF. CDR3 nucleotide sequence: TGTGCCAGCAGCCAAGAGGGGGGCGATTTAGATGAGCAGTTCTTC.

This clonotype was recorded at least ten times. The chain carries TRBV12-3 or TRBV12-4 and TRBJ2-7; D not resolved. This CDR3 has 11 amino acids. The ends were cut back, 5 bases at V and 3 bases at J, with 5 bases in the middle. The CDR3 DNA reads as TGTGCCAGCAGTCTAAACTACGAGCAGTACTTC. This encodes CASSLNYEQYF.

The chain couples TRBV6-1 to TRBJ1-1; TRBD1 might be the D (6 bases). Trimming removed 6 bases from V and 0 bases from J, with 14 bases in between. This CDR3 has 15 amino acids. In germline, CDR1 is MNHNS, CDR2 SASEGT. The CDR3 here is CASRGGALMNTEAFF. CDR3 DNA sequence: TGTGCCAGCAGGGGGGGGGCCCTCATGAACACTGAAGCTTTCTTT.

This clonotype was detected a few times. The chain uses TRBV29-1 and TRBJ2-1, with TRBD2 as a possible D gene (6 bases). The V end lost 7 bases, the J end lost 7 bases, and 14 bases lay between the germline ends. From germline, CDR1 is SQVTM and CDR2 ANQGSEA. This CDR3 contains 12 residues. CDR3 sequence (DNA): TGCAGCGGGACACCCAGCGGGAATGAGCAGTTCTTC. This translates into CSGTPSGNEQFF.

This clonotype was found many times. The rearrangement links TRBV5-1 to TRBJ1-1; D unresolved. CDR1 SGHRS and CDR2 YFSETQ come from the germline V gene. The CDR3 length is 14 residues. The germline V and J ends were trimmed by 0 bases and 4 bases, with 10 bases remaining between them. CDR3 bases: TGCGCCAGCAGCTTGGGACACCTAGGCACTGAAGCTTTCTTT. Residues: CASSLGHLGTEAFF.

This chain connects TRBV6-6 to TRBJ2-3, with TRBD2 matching over 10 bases. CDR1 and CDR2 (germline): MNHNY, SVGAGI (reference sequence). The V and J ends lost 5 bases and 0 bases, in that order; junction bases with no gene match: 5. The CDR3 contains 16 residues. CDR3 region: CASSTGTSESTDTQYF. DNA of the CDR3: TGTGCCAGCAGTACCGGGACTAGCGAGAGCACAGATACGCAGTATTTT.

This clonotype was picked up a small number of times. This chain connects TRBV9 to TRBJ2-2, with 7 bases fitting TRBD2. The CDR3 has 15 residues. Germline trimming cut 2 bases from V and 5 bases from J; bases unmatched to any gene: 6. The germline V gene has CDR1 SGDLS and CDR2 YYNGEE. CDR3 coding DNA: TGTGCCAGCAGCGTCTCGGCGGGAGAGACCGGGGAGCTGTTTTTT. Its protein is CASSVSAGETGELFF.

The V call is TRBV6-5, the J call TRBJ1-2; a weak D match, TRBD1 (6 bases). The CDR3 has 14 amino acids. CDR1 is MNHEY and CDR2 is SVGAGI in the germline V gene. V lost 4 bases, J lost 0 bases, and 9 bases lay in between. In DNA, the CDR3 is TGTGCCAGCAGTTCCCGGACAGCTAACTATGGCTACACCTTC. This encodes CASSSRTANYGYTF.

CDR3 loop: CASGSVYGYTF. For the CDR3, the DNA is TGTGCCTCCGGGAGTGTATATGGCTACACCTTC. The rearrangement joins TRBV12-3 or TRBV12-4 to TRBJ1-2; D unresolved. The CDR3 has 11 amino acids. Trimming left V 11 bases short and J 5 bases short, with 12 bases between.

This clonotype was recorded at least ten times. For the CDR3, the DNA is TGCGCCAGCAGCTTGAGGGGGCCGTCCTATAATTCACCCCTCCACTTT. This codes for CASSLRGPSYNSPLHF. This chain connects TRBV5-1 to TRBJ1-6, with TRBD1 identical over 7 bases. The ends lost 1 base at V and 1 base at J; junction bases unmatched: 2. The CDR3 consists of 16 residues. Germline loops: CDR1 SGHRS, CDR2 YFSETQ.

V gene TRBV11-2 combines with J gene TRBJ2-2, with unresolved D. The germline CDR1 and CDR2 sequences are SGHAT and FQNNGV. Between the trimmed V and J ends, which lost 5 bases and 1 base, there was a span of 11 bases. The CDR3 contains 15 residues. Here the CDR3 reads CASSPIRENTGELFF. The CDR3, as DNA: TGTGCCAGCAGCCCAATTAGGGAGAACACCGGGGAGCTGTTTTTT.

This rearrangement joins TRBV6-5 to TRBJ2-1; 8 nucleotides match TRBD2. The CDR3 length is 16 residues. From germline, CDR1 is MNHEY and CDR2 SVGAGI. The V and J ends lost 6 bases and 4 bases, in that order; junction bases with no gene match: 11. CDR3 nucleotides: TGTGCCAGCAGCCCACCGGGACTAGGGGATTACAATGAGCAGTTCTTC. As protein: CASSPPGLGDYNEQFF.

This clonotype appeared a few times. This sequence joins TRBV6-5 and TRBJ1-2; TRBD1 might be the D (6 bases). Germline-derived CDR1 and CDR2 are MNHEY and SVGAGI. V gave up 0 bases and J gave up 4 bases, with 9 bases separating them. The length of the CDR3 is 14 residues. CDR3 sequence reads: CASSYSPDSYGYTF. The CDR3 bases are TGTGCCAGCAGTTACTCCCCGGACAGCTATGGCTACACCTTC.

The chain uses TRBV9 and TRBJ2-1; 9 nucleotides agree with TRBD2. With V trimmed by 3 bases and J by 3 bases, 7 bases remained unmatched. This CDR3 contains 16 residues. Germline V gene sequence: CDR1 SGDLS, CDR2 YYNGEE. The CDR3: CASSGEGLAYYNEQFF. CDR3 DNA sequence: TGTGCCAGCAGCGGGGAGGGACTAGCTTACTACAATGAGCAGTTCTTC.

V gene TRBV4-1 combines with J gene TRBJ1-4; D may be TRBD1 (6 bases). Trimming cost V 2 bases and J 3 bases, with 16 bases left between them. Germline V gene lookup returns CDR1 MGHRA and CDR2 YSYEKL. The CDR3 loop spans 17 amino acids. The chain's CDR3 is CASSQRAEGGPNEKLFF. CDR3 in DNA: TGCGCCAGCAGCCAACGGGCCGAAGGGGGACCTAATGAAAAACTGTTTTTT.

Only a few counts were recorded for this clonotype. V gene TRBV18 combines with J gene TRBJ1-3; D is uncertain. V was shortened by 2 bases and J by 4 bases, with 9 bases between the two germline ends. Germline loops: CDR1 KGHSH, CDR2 LQKENI. The CDR3 runs 14 residues. The CDR3, as DNA: TGTGCCAGCTCACCAGGGTTTCAAGGAAACACCATATATTTT. As protein: CASSPGFQGNTIYF.

This chain links TRBV11-3 with TRBJ1-4; 8 bases fit TRBD1. CDR3 size: 14 residues. The germline V gene has CDR1 SGHNT and CDR2 YENEEA. The V and J ends lost 8 bases and 6 bases, in that order; junction bases with no gene match: 8. The CDR3 is CASGAGGADEKLFF. The CDR3 bases are TGTGCCAGCGGGGCAGGGGGCGCGGATGAAAAACTGTTTTTT. Full variable domain (rest looked up from reference TRBV11-3 and TRBJ1-4): EAGVVQSPRYKIIEKKQPVAFWCNPISGHNTLYWYLQNLGQGPELLIRYENEEAVDDSQLPKDRFSAERLKGVDSTLKIQPAELGDSAVYLCASGAGGADEKLFFGSGTQLSVL.